Listed below are T cell receptor beta chains from one sample, sequenced in a study of cytomegalovirus exposure and HLA in healthy donors. Data came from immunoSEQ multiplex PCR; TCRdb stores just in-frame clones and leaves some out. Among a few hundred thousand clones, about nine tenths were seen once, and the ten largest hold around 0.84%. Sequencing was performed on PBMCs. The receptors stem from a woman aged 18-35 years in good health and CMV-seronegative. Each CDR3 is given without its conserved first and last residue. The D gene is left open where the match is weak. Some rows mark clone size as missing; the rest say once, few, many or name a class of expanded clone.

ATIPLTGEGNEQF,TRBV6-1,TRBJ2-1,-,-
ASSLAAVSVGTEAF,TRBV7-8,TRBJ1-1,-,-
ASSVRAGADTQY,TRBV9,TRBJ2-3,TRBD2,-
ASSQLAGDTQY,TRBV5-4,TRBJ2-3,TRBD2,-
ASGGQSPNQPQH,TRBV27,TRBJ1-5,-,-
ASSYQGGELF,TRBV27,TRBJ2-2,-,-
ASRTLTGPTGELF,TRBV11-2,TRBJ2-2,-,-
ASSLDRGSTDTQY,TRBV5-1,TRBJ2-3,-,-
ASSQDRLAGEVNPELF,TRBV4-3,TRBJ2-2,TRBD2,few
SVLAGASNQPQH,TRBV29-1,TRBJ1-5,-,-
ASRHTGGYEQY,TRBV6-1,TRBJ2-7,TRBD1,-
ASSFGQGGTEAF,TRBV27,TRBJ1-1,TRBD1,-
ASGKTPTYEQY,TRBV4-2,TRBJ2-7,-,-
ASLPQSGNQPQH,TRBV19,TRBJ1-5,-,-
ASSLDGQANEQY,TRBV7-6,TRBJ2-7,-,-
ASSLAGTGSYEQY,TRBV7-9,TRBJ2-7,TRBD1,-
ATSRDQDRGRPDGYT,TRBV15,TRBJ1-2,TRBD1,-
ASSQEGGAGYGYT,TRBV4-3,TRBJ1-2,TRBD1,-
ASSQDRRAGEGGYNEQF,TRBV4-3,TRBJ2-1,TRBD2,-
ASSLGLADSYEQY,TRBV5-4,TRBJ2-7,TRBD2,-
ASSQPYSFNSYNEQF,TRBV4-1,TRBJ2-1,-,-
ASSFTDYNEQF,TRBV5-1,TRBJ2-1,-,few
ASGTGSYNEQF,TRBV6-6,TRBJ2-1,TRBD1,-
ASSPPGQGAVTEAF,TRBV18,TRBJ1-1,-,-
ASSLAGSYEQY,TRBV7-9,TRBJ2-7,-,-
ASSRDYTIY,TRBV2,TRBJ1-3,-,-
ASGTSVLRTDTQY,TRBV2,TRBJ2-3,TRBD2,-
ASRGDYLETQY,TRBV2,TRBJ2-5,TRBD2,-
ASRKERNTQY,TRBV6-1,TRBJ2-3,-,few
ASSLFMRGDSEDQPQH,TRBV28,TRBJ1-5,TRBD1,-
ASWRQDTEAF,TRBV5-1,TRBJ1-1,-,-
ASSLLGQGETQY,TRBV27,TRBJ2-5,TRBD1,-
ASFRENTGELF,TRBV28,TRBJ2-2,-,-
ASSPTGQDQETQY,TRBV11-2,TRBJ2-5,TRBD1,-
ASSLIWGGSYEQY,TRBV27,TRBJ2-7,TRBD2,-
ASSRTPSGNTIY,TRBV28,TRBJ1-3,-,-